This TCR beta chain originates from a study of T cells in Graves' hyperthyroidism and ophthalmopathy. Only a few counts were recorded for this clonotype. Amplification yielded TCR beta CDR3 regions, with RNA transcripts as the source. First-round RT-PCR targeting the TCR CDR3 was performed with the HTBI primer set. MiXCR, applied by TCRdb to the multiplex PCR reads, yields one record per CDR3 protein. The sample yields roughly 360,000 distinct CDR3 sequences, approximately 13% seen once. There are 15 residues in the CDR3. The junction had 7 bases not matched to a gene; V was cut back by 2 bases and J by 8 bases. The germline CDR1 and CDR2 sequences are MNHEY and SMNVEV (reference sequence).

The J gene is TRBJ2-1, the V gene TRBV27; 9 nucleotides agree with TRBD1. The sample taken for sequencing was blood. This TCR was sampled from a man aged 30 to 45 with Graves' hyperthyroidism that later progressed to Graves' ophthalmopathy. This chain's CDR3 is CASSLGRQGGDEQFF. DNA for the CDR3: TGTGCCAGCAGTTTAGGGAGACAGGGGGGCGATGAGCAGTTCTTC.